The source of this TCR beta chain is a study of post-analysis software for immune sequencing data. cDNA libraries of TCR beta carried unique molecular identifiers. TCRdb reprocessed the PCR reads with MiXCR, giving one entry per CDR3 protein. The sample records approximately 690,000 distinct CDR3 sequences, approximately 60% being singletons. This clonotype was found once. This TCR came from a girl aged 2-9 years with multiple sclerosis. The sequenced sample was blood.

The CDR3: CSAGSSNGYTF. The CDR3 DNA reads TGCAGTGCAGGGTCTTCGAATGGCTACACCTTC. The V gene is TRBV29-1, the J gene TRBJ1-2, with a tentative D call TRBD1 (5 bases). CDR1 SQVTM and CDR2 ANQGSEA come from the germline V gene. This CDR3 is 11 amino acids long.